This T cell receptor beta chain comes out of a study of radiotherapy plus CTLA-4 blockade in lung cancer. The CDR3 length is 15 residues. CDR1 is SEHNR, CDR2 FQNEAQ, per germline (reference sequence). V lost 3 bases, J lost 5 bases, and 14 bases lay in between. Clones were read by immunoSEQ multiplex PCR, and TCRdb kept only the in-frame ones, dropping some. The sample consists of roughly 71,000 clones, over 65% of them appearing once. The clonotype was recovered from a human donor with non-small cell lung cancer who had a complete response to radiotherapy plus ipilimumab. Sequences were derived from peripheral blood, sampled from a patient treated with radiotherapy plus ipilimumab. The rearrangement uses TRBV7-9 and TRBJ1-5, with a tentative D call TRBD1 (5 bases). CDR3 in DNA: TGTGCCAGCAGCTTGGGGGGTGCGGACTATCAGCCCCAGCATTTT. Amino acid sequence: CASSLGGADYQPQHF.